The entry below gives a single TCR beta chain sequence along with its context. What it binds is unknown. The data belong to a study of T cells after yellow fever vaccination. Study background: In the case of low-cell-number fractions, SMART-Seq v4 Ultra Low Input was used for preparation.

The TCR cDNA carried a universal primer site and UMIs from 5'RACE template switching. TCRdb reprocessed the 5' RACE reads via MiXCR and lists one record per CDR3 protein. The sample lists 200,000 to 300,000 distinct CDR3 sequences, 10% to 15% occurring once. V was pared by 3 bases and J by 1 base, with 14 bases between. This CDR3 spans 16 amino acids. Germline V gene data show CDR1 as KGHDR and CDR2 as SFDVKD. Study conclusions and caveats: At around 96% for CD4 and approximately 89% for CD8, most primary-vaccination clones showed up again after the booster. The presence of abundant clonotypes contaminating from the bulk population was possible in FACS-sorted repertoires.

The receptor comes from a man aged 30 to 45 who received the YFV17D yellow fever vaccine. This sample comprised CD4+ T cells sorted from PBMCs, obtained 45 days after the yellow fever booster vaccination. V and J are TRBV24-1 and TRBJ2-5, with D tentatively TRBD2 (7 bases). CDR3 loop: CATSDGGREPQETQYF. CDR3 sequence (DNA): TGTGCCACCAGTGATGGGGGGCGGGAGCCCCAAGAGACCCAGTACTTC.